The T cell receptor (beta chain) described here comes from a study of blood T cells in healthy people across ages. Trimming took 1 base from V and 3 from J, leaving 7 bases between them. Germline lookup yields CDR1 SEHNR and CDR2 FQNEAQ (reference sequence). The CDR3 is 13 residues long. Sample-barcoded 5' priming and a J-beta primer mix drove a second PCR of about 7 to 11 cycles. TCRdb analysed the 5' RACE reads with MiXCR anew, one entry per CDR3 protein. This repertoire shows approximately 780,000 distinct CDR3 sequences, 20% to 30% found once; its top ten account for 3%. These same records also appear under a second study, on T cells of mothers and their children.

The chain carries TRBV7-9 and TRBJ2-7; D is ambiguous. The specimen was blood. The receptor was derived from a boy aged 5-17 years in good health. The CDR3 loop reads CASSLEPVYEQYF. CDR3 sequence (DNA): TGTGCCAGCAGCTTAGAGCCAGTCTACGAGCAGTACTTC.